This T cell receptor beta chain derives from a study of shared T cell receptors in the human thymus. Assay: immunoSEQ multiplex PCR; the TCRdb copy retains only in-frame clones and omits some. The sample includes about 660,000 clones, 80% to 90% of them seen just once. Germline loops: CDR1 SEHNR, CDR2 FQNEAQ (reference sequence). CDR3 length: 13 residues. V gave up 0 bases and J gave up 2 bases, with 4 bases separating them. This same sample was also part of a study on human thymus T cells. From that paper: Healthy Finnish infants undergoing corrective surgery for congenital heart defects were the donors. Thymus tissue was removed during corrective cardiac surgery. Both thymic and peripheral blood repertoires showed apparently biased V and J usage.

The sequence came from a boy in the first two years of life with a congenital heart defect. Sequencing used thymocytes. V gene TRBV7-9 combines with J gene TRBJ1-2; D unresolved. The DNA for the CDR3 is TGTGCCAGCAGCTTAGCCGAGAACTATGGCTACACCTTC. Translating it yields CASSLAENYGYTF.